Below, 28 T cell receptor beta chains from the same sample are listed, as sequenced in a study of T cells in Graves' hyperthyroidism and ophthalmopathy. Amplified TCR beta CDR3 regions derived from RNA transcripts. A set of HTBI primers served as the primers for a first-round RT-PCR of the TCR CDR3. TCRdb re-called the multiplex PCR reads through MiXCR, storing one row per CDR3 protein. The sample records about 210,000 distinct CDR3 sequences, 17% being singletons. Sequenced: blood. The source is a man aged 50 to 59 with Graves' hyperthyroidism.

This clonotype was seen many times. J is TRBJ2-5 and V is TRBV11-2; D gene unclear. This CDR3 has 11 amino acids. The ends were cut back, 5 bases at V and 5 bases at J, with 6 bases in the middle. Germline V gene data show CDR1 as SGHAT and CDR2 as FQNNGV. CDR3 bases: TGTGCCAGCAGCGCCTACGAGACCCAGTACTTC. The encoded protein is CASSAYETQYF.

This clonotype was seen a few times. The genes are TRBV28 and TRBJ1-1; D is unclear. The CDR3 length is 14 residues. Trimming shortened V by 7 bases and J by 2 bases, and 14 bases separated the two germline ends. Germline V CDR1 and CDR2: MDHEN, SYDVKM. CDR3 in DNA: TGTGCCAGCAATATATTGGGTGGCAACACTGAAGCTTTCTTT. It encodes CASNILGGNTEAFF.

In its sample, this clonotype was seen many times. V and J are TRBV18 and TRBJ2-3; 8 bases agree with TRBD1. CDR1 and CDR2 (germline): KGHSH, LQKENI. This CDR3 comprises 15 residues. Trimming took 4 bases from V and 1 from J; bases not matched to a gene: 4. The CDR3 sequence: CASSRQDRGTDTQYF. CDR3 DNA sequence: TGTGCCAGCTCACGGCAGGACAGGGGCACAGATACGCAGTATTTT.

This clonotype was detected many times. The gene calls are TRBV29-1 and TRBJ2-7; D gene unclear. Germline V gene data show CDR1 as SQVTM and CDR2 as ANQGSEA. This CDR3 comprises 13 residues. Trimming shortened V by 4 bases and J by 1 base, and 11 bases separated the two germline ends. The CDR3 nucleotides are TGCAGCGTTGGGGAACCGGCATCCTACGAGCAGTACTTC. Translation gives CSVGEPASYEQYF.

This clonotype is termed large. The CDR3 is CASSDSETGDGYTF. CDR3 sequence (DNA): TGTGCCAGCAGTGACTCGGAGACAGGGGATGGCTACACCTTC. V and J are TRBV6-4 and TRBJ1-2, with 8 bases aligning to TRBD1. Germline values: CDR1 MRHNA, CDR2 SNTAGT. The CDR3 length is 14 residues. With V trimmed by 0 bases and J by 6 bases, 3 bases remained unmatched.

This clonotype was recorded many times. The V gene is TRBV11-2, the J gene TRBJ1-1; a possible D gene is TRBD1 (5 bases). CDR3 length equals 15 residues. Per germline, CDR1 SGHAT and CDR2 FQNNGV. V was trimmed by 2 bases and J by 1 base, leaving 11 bases between them. In DNA, the CDR3 is TGTGCCAGCAGCTTATTTGGGGCTTCGAACACTGAAGCTTTCTTT. Translation gives CASSLFGASNTEAFF.

There are many counts of this clonotype. This chain uses TRBV20-1 with TRBJ1-1; 9 bases align to TRBD1. V gave up 3 bases and J gave up 6 bases; unmatched junction bases: 8. The CDR3 covers 14 residues. CDR1 and CDR2 (germline): DFQATT, SNEGSKA (reference sequence). The CDR3 DNA follows: TGCAGTGCTAGCAGTGACAGGGGGACGGCTGAAGCTTTCTTT. Protein product: CSASSDRGTAEAFF.

The chain recombines TRBV5-6 with TRBJ2-2; possible D gene TRBD2, 5 bases. Germline CDR1 SGHDT, CDR2 YYEEEE. The CDR3 is 16 residues long. Deletions cut 3 bases from V and 6 bases from J, with 18 bases between. CDR3: CASSWGRTSLAGELFF. The CDR3 DNA reads as TGTGCCAGCAGCTGGGGTCGGACTTCCTTGGCCGGGGAGCTGTTTTTT.

The gene calls are TRBV7-3 and TRBJ2-1, with 7 positions matching TRBD2. CDR3 size: 17 residues. Germline V gene data show CDR1 as SGHTA and CDR2 as FQGTGA. J lost 3 bases, V lost 4 bases, and 12 bases had no gene match. CDR3 amino acids: CASSSYPRLADYNEQFF. CDR3 bases: TGTGCCAGCAGCTCCTACCCCCGGCTAGCGGACTACAATGAGCAGTTCTTC.

This clonotype occurred many times. V and J are TRBV30 and TRBJ1-2; D is undetermined. V was trimmed by 3 bases and J by 3 bases, leaving 5 bases between them. CDR3 length: 11 amino acids. From germline, CDR1 is GTSNPN and CDR2 SVGIG (reference sequence). CDR3 in amino acids: CAWRRDYGYTF. The CDR3 DNA reads as TGTGCCTGGAGGAGAGACTATGGCTACACCTTC.

This clonotype was picked up many times. The rearrangement joins TRBV28 to TRBJ1-5; 9 bases line up with TRBD1. CDR3 size: 16 residues. CDR1 and CDR2 from the germline V gene are MDHEN and SYDVKM. V lost 5 bases to trimming and J lost 2 bases; unmatched junction nucleotides: 7. This CDR3 is CASSLDRGRRNQPQHF. CDR3 nucleotides: TGTGCCAGCAGTCTGGACAGGGGCCGCCGCAATCAGCCCCAGCATTTT.

This clonotype showed up just once. The V call is TRBV28, the J call TRBJ1-2; TRBD1 agrees at 8 bases. CDR1 and CDR2 (germline): MDHEN, SYDVKM. Losses at the gene ends were 3 bases for V and 6 bases for J; bases not matched to a gene: 18. There are 18 residues in the CDR3. CDR3 sequence: CASSFTAWWEQGVNGYTF. The CDR3, as DNA: TGTGCCAGCAGTTTTACGGCTTGGTGGGAACAGGGGGTTAATGGCTACACCTTC.

There are many counts of this clonotype. This chain joins TRBV12-3 or TRBV12-4 and TRBJ2-7; TRBD2 agrees at 13 bases. This CDR3 has 15 residues. The J segment lost 6 bases and the V segment lost 10 bases, leaving 12 bases of the junction unmatched. The CDR3 DNA reads TGTGCCACTCGGTTGGGACTAGCGGGGACCGGCGAGCAGTACTTC. Its translation: CATRLGLAGTGEQYF.

This clonotype was seen many times. The chain has TRBV27 and TRBJ2-7; D is perhaps TRBD2 (7 bases). V dropped 5 bases and J dropped 4 bases, with 15 bases sitting between them. Germline V gene sequence: CDR1 MNHEY, CDR2 SMNVEV (reference sequence). The CDR3 runs 14 residues. CDR3 protein: CASSTGGVEYEQYF. CDR3 bases: TGTGCCAGCAGTACGGGGGGCGTTGAGTACGAGCAGTACTTC.

At least ten counts were recorded for this clonotype. The chain joins TRBV12-3 or TRBV12-4 to TRBJ1-1; TRBD1 is a possible D gene (6 bases). V was pared by 6 bases and J by 0 bases, with 14 bases between. CDR3 length: 15 amino acids. CDR3 nucleotides: TGTGCCAGCAGGTCTCGGACAGCGATGAACACTGAAGCTTTCTTT. It yields the protein CASRSRTAMNTEAFF.

The chain couples TRBV5-1 to TRBJ2-7; no firm D call. The CDR3 totals 14 residues. Germline-derived CDR1 and CDR2 are SGHRS and YFSETQ. V was shortened by 4 bases and J by 3 bases, with 14 bases between the two germline ends. CDR3 residues: CASSPRTADYEQYF. In nucleotides, the CDR3 is TGCGCCAGCAGCCCGAGGACGGCCGACTACGAGCAGTACTTC. Full variable domain (remainder filled in from reference TRBV5-1 and TRBJ2-7): KAGVTQTPRYLIKTRGQQVTLSCSPISGHRSVSWYQQTPGQGLQFLFEYFSETQRNKGNFPGRFSGRQFSNSRSEMNVSTLELGDSALYLCASSPRTADYEQYFGPGTRLTVT.

Of note for this clonotype: Mismatch with germline at one junction end may stem from a read error. The chain links TRBV12-3 or TRBV12-4 to TRBJ2-2; 10 bases are shared with TRBD1. The CDR3 covers 17 residues. CDR3 bases: TGTGTCAGCACCATGGGACAGGGGACCCCGAACACCGGGGAGCTGTTTTTT. Protein: CVSTMGQGTPNTGELFF.

This chain connects TRBV4-1 to TRBJ2-1, with D unresolved. Trimming removed 0 bases at V and 12 bases at J, with 12 bases between. The CDR3 runs 13 residues. Germline V gives CDR1 MGHRA, CDR2 YSYEKL. The DNA for the CDR3 is TGCGCCAGCAGCCAAGACTTAGGATGGGGGCAGTTCTTC. Protein sequence: CASSQDLGWGQFF.

This clonotype was seen a few times. The chain has TRBV5-1 and TRBJ2-3, with 10 bases lining up with TRBD1. Germline lookup yields CDR1 SGHRS and CDR2 YFSETQ. Trimming removed 3 bases from V and 2 bases from J; junction bases left unmatched: 3. This CDR3 region has 15 residues. The CDR3 nucleotides are TGCGCCAGCAGCTCGGGACAGGGGCTCACAGATACGCAGTATTTT. Encoded protein: CASSSGQGLTDTQYF.

The chain employs TRBV20-1 and TRBJ2-1, with TRBD2 matching over 10 bases. This CDR3 contains 16 residues. V lost 2 bases, J lost 4 bases, and 8 bases stayed unmatched. Germline V lookup: CDR1 DFQATT, CDR2 SNEGSKA (reference sequence). The CDR3 nucleotides are TGCAGTGCTAGACTAGCGGGAGCCAAGGTATACAATGAGCAGTTCTTC. This codes for CSARLAGAKVYNEQFF.

This clonotype appeared a single time. The chain links TRBV7-2 to TRBJ2-7; D uncertain. This CDR3 is 14 amino acids long. Between the trimmed V and J ends, which lost 3 bases and 2 bases, there was a span of 11 bases. Germline V gene sequence: CDR1 SGHTA, CDR2 FQGNSA. The CDR3 DNA follows: TGTGCCAGCAGCTTTACCGGAACAACCTACGAGCAGTACTTC. Translation: CASSFTGTTYEQYF.

This clonotype has ten or more counts. V gene TRBV29-1 combines with J gene TRBJ2-3, with a weak D call TRBD2 (6 bases). The CDR3 sequence is 12 residues long. Germline V lookup: CDR1 SQVTM, CDR2 ANQGSEA. The V gene lost 6 bases and the J gene lost 3 bases, with 10 bases spanning the gap. In DNA, the CDR3 is TGCAGCGTAAACCGGGAGACAGATACGCAGTATTTT. Translation gives CSVNRETDTQYF.

This clonotype was recorded at least ten times. The chain combines TRBV11-2 with TRBJ2-3; 7 nucleotides agree with TRBD1. The germline V gene has CDR1 SGHAT and CDR2 FQNNGV. With 5 bases clipped from V and 0 bases from J, the junction kept 5 bases outside the gene matches. The CDR3 consists of 15 residues. The CDR3 loop reads CASSRGQPSTDTQYF. The CDR3 region has the DNA TGTGCCAGCAGCCGGGGACAGCCCAGCACAGATACGCAGTATTTT. The variable domain in full, with the rest retrieved from reference TRBV11-2 and TRBJ2-3, is EAGVAQSPRYKIIEKRQSVAFWCNPISGHATLYWYQQILGQGPKLLIQFQNNGVVDDSQLPKDRFSAERLKGVDSTLKIQPAKLEDSAVYLCASSRGQPSTDTQYFGPGTRLTVL.

The chain links TRBV24-1 to TRBJ2-1; 10 bases are shared with TRBD2. The CDR3 runs 16 residues. Germline V gene sequence: CDR1 KGHDR, CDR2 SFDVKD. Trimming removed 4 bases from V and 0 bases from J; junction bases left unmatched: 2. The chain's CDR3 is CATSDPSGGSYNEQFF. The CDR3 bases are TGTGCCACCAGTGACCCTAGCGGGGGCTCCTACAATGAGCAGTTCTTC.

In its sample, this clonotype was seen many times. The V gene is TRBV5-4, the J gene TRBJ1-6; D might be TRBD1 (6 bases). Trimming removed 5 bases at V and 16 bases at J, with 16 bases between. CDR1 SGHNT and CDR2 YYREEE come from the germline V gene (reference sequence). The CDR3 sequence is 12 residues long. CDR3 region: CASRAPGQPLHF. Here the CDR3 DNA reads TGTGCCAGCAGAGCACCGGGACAACCACTCCACTTT.

The rearrangement uses TRBV7-2 and TRBJ2-3, with 15 bases that match TRBD2. The CDR3 length is 19 residues. The J segment lost 4 bases and the V segment lost 4 bases, leaving 12 bases of the junction unmatched. The V gene's germline CDR1 is SGHTA and CDR2 FQGNSA. CDR3 residues: CASSYWTSGRAGTSDTQYF. CDR3 sequence (DNA): TGTGCCAGCAGCTATTGGACTAGCGGGAGGGCCGGGACGTCAGATACGCAGTATTTT.

This clonotype showed up just a few times. The junction differs from germline at one of its ends, possibly a read error. J is TRBJ2-5 and V is TRBV27, with TRBD1 identical over 8 bases. Germline CDR1 is MNHEY and CDR2 is SMNVEV (reference sequence). This CDR3 is 13 amino acids long. The CDR3 coding sequence is TGTGCCAGCAGGCCATCAGGGGGCCAGACCCAGTGCTTC. This sequence encodes CASRPSGGQTQCF.

Details on this clonotype: This may be a read error, as it is one base from a much larger clone. The J gene is TRBJ1-6, the V gene TRBV30; no clear D. Germline loops: CDR1 GTSNPN, CDR2 SVGIG (reference sequence). CDR3 size: 12 residues. In DNA form, the CDR3 reads TGTGCCGAAGGTCGGGGTTATTCACCCCTCTACTTT. Its translation is CAEGRGYSPLYF. The full variable domain, completed using reference TRBV30 and TRBJ1-6, is SQTIHQWPATLVQPVGSPLSLECTVEGTSNPNLYWYRQAAGRGLQLLFYSVGIGQISSEVPQNLSASRPQDRQFILSSKKLLLSDSGFYLCAEGRGYSPLYFGNGTRLTVT.